A selection of T cell receptor beta chains follows, all from one sample in a study of T cell responses to AZD1222 COVID-19 vaccine. This table comes from immunoSEQ multiplex PCR, and its TCRdb copy is limited to in-frame clones, with some not included. The sample has approximately 76,000 clones; roughly four fifths are singletons. The source material was peripheral blood, sampled on day 0 of AZD1222 vaccination. These receptors were collected from an adult in good health. Both conserved end residues are part of each CDR3. D genes are given only for firm matches. For some rows the clone size is stated as once, few or many, or as a class when expanded; others skip it.

size: -
V: TRBV5-1
length: 13
J: TRBJ2-7
D: -
CDR3: CASSSSGGFEQYF
DNA: TGCGCCAGCAGCTCGTCTGGGGGGTTCGAGCAGTACTTC

size: -
V: TRBV19
length: 14
J: TRBJ1-2
D: -
CDR3: CASSIPSRIHGYTF
DNA: TGTGCCAGTAGTATCCCGTCCAGGATTCATGGCTACACCTTC

size: -
V: TRBV6-5
length: 12
J: TRBJ2-3
D: -
CDR3: CASSPREDTQYF
DNA: TGTGCCAGCAGTCCTAGAGAAGATACGCAGTATTTT

size: -
V: TRBV7-8
length: 16
J: TRBJ2-7
D: -
CDR3: CASSLELVQGIYEQYF
DNA: TGTGCCAGCAGCTTAGAGCTGGTGCAGGGAATTTACGAGCAGTACTTC

size: once
V: TRBV6-5
length: 14
J: TRBJ1-1
D: -
CDR3: CASSLRQVNTEAFF
DNA: TGTGCCAGCAGTCTCCGACAGGTAAACACTGAAGCTTTCTTT

size: -
V: TRBV9
length: 14
J: TRBJ2-7
D: -
CDR3: CASSVGPRVDEQYF
DNA: TGTGCCAGCAGCGTCGGACCCCGTGTCGACGAGCAGTACTTC

size: -
V: TRBV7-9
length: 14
J: TRBJ2-1
D: -
CDR3: CASSLPQGYNEQFF
DNA: TGTGCCAGCAGCTTACCCCAGGGCTACAATGAGCAGTTCTTC

size: once
V: TRBV7-2
length: 15
J: TRBJ2-2
D: -
CDR3: CASSLEVGNTGELFF
DNA: TGTGCCAGCAGCTTAGAAGTAGGAAACACCGGGGAGCTGTTTTTT

size: -
V: TRBV5-6
length: 14
J: TRBJ1-1
D: TRBD1
CDR3: CASSWGQGETEAFF
DNA: TGTGCCAGCAGCTGGGGACAGGGAGAGACTGAAGCTTTCTTT

size: once
V: TRBV7-2
length: 14
J: TRBJ2-3
D: TRBD1
CDR3: CASSPRQGKDTQYF
DNA: TGTGCCAGCAGCCCCCGACAGGGTAAAGATACGCAGTATTTT

size: -
V: TRBV5-1
length: 15
J: TRBJ2-7
D: -
CDR3: CASSRTQGTLYEQYF
DNA: TGCGCCAGCAGCCGAACACAGGGTACCCTCTACGAGCAGTACTTC

size: -
V: TRBV6-1
length: 15
J: TRBJ1-3
D: -
CDR3: CASSDSTPSGNTIYF
DNA: TGTGCCAGCAGTGATTCGACCCCGTCTGGAAACACCATATATTTT

size: -
V: TRBV7-8
length: 14
J: TRBJ1-5
D: TRBD1
CDR3: CASSRTGGNQPQHF
DNA: TGTGCCAGCAGCCGCACAGGGGGCAATCAGCCCCAGCATTTT

size: -
V: TRBV27
length: 16
J: TRBJ2-3
D: -
CDR3: CASSFRRGAKTDTQYF
DNA: TGTGCCAGCAGTTTCCGGCGCGGGGCTAAGACAGATACGCAGTATTTT

size: -
V: TRBV6-5
length: 15
J: TRBJ1-5
D: TRBD1
CDR3: CASRTGLGSNQPQHF
DNA: TGTGCCAGCAGGACAGGGTTGGGGAGTAATCAGCCCCAGCATTTT

size: -
V: TRBV7-2
length: 13
J: TRBJ2-1
D: -
CDR3: CASSLGRANEQFF
DNA: TGTGCCAGCAGCTTAGGCCGGGCCAATGAGCAGTTCTTC

size: -
V: TRBV3-1/TRBV3-2
length: 23
J: TRBJ1-5
D: -
CDR3: CASSRSAFRFGVRPRSLNQPQHF
DNA: TGTGCCAGCAGCCGATCGGCATTTAGGTTCGGGGTCAGGCCGAGATCCCTCAATCAGCCCCAGCATTTT

size: once
V: TRBV5-4
length: 16
J: TRBJ1-2
D: -
CDR3: CASSPAGRGQNYGYTF
DNA: TGTGCCAGCAGCCCCGCCGGGAGGGGCCAAAACTATGGCTACACCTTC

size: -
V: TRBV29-1
length: 13
J: TRBJ1-2
D: -
CDR3: CSGTTKGVDGYTF
DNA: TGCAGCGGAACAACCAAGGGGGTGGATGGCTACACCTTC

size: -
V: TRBV6-5
length: 15
J: TRBJ2-3
D: -
CDR3: CASSYSVDPTDTQYF
DNA: TGTGCCAGCAGTTACTCGGTAGATCCCACAGATACGCAGTATTTT

size: -
V: TRBV5-6
length: 14
J: TRBJ1-5
D: -
CDR3: CASSGQDSNQPQHF
DNA: TGTGCCAGCAGCGGCCAGGATAGCAATCAGCCCCAGCATTTT

size: -
V: TRBV7-8
length: 14
J: TRBJ2-3
D: -
CDR3: CASSLGPSADTQYF
DNA: TGTGCCAGCAGCTTAGGGCCTAGCGCAGATACGCAGTATTTT

size: -
V: TRBV5-6
length: 18
J: TRBJ1-6
D: -
CDR3: CASSLEWSGPRENSPLHF
DNA: TGTGCCAGCAGCTTGGAGTGGTCGGGACCCAGGGAGAATTCACCCCTCCACTTT

size: -
V: TRBV3-1/TRBV3-2
length: 16
J: TRBJ1-4
D: -
CDR3: CASSPTGGGTNEKLFF
DNA: TGTGCCAGCAGCCCCACCGGTGGCGGGACTAATGAAAAACTGTTTTTT

size: -
V: TRBV7-2
length: 14
J: TRBJ2-3
D: -
CDR3: CASSLVAATDTQYF
DNA: TGTGCCAGCAGCTTAGTTGCAGCCACAGATACGCAGTATTTT

size: -
V: TRBV10-3
length: 13
J: TRBJ2-7
D: TRBD2
CDR3: CAITGLAGDEQYF
DNA: TGTGCCATCACGGGACTAGCGGGGGACGAGCAGTACTTC

size: once
V: TRBV21-1
length: 17
J: TRBJ1-6
D: -
CDR3: CASSTQGASPLISPLHF
DNA: TGTGCCAGCAGCACCCAGGGTGCGTCACCCTTGATTTCACCCCTCCACTTT

size: -
V: TRBV4-3
length: 15
J: TRBJ1-2
D: -
CDR3: CASSQDWAAFYGYTF
DNA: TGCGCCAGCAGCCAAGATTGGGCAGCCTTCTATGGCTACACCTTC

size: once
V: TRBV21-1
length: 14
J: TRBJ2-7
D: -
CDR3: CASSKVTYSYEQYF
DNA: TGTGCCAGCAGCAAGGTCACGTACTCCTACGAGCAGTACTTC

size: -
V: TRBV9
length: 15
J: TRBJ1-1
D: TRBD1
CDR3: CASSVGGGRVTEAFF
DNA: TGTGCCAGCAGCGTAGGAGGGGGCAGAGTCACTGAAGCTTTCTTT

size: few
V: TRBV18
length: 14
J: TRBJ1-3
D: -
CDR3: CASSPGAVGNTIYF
DNA: TGTGCCAGCTCACCCGGGGCTGTGGGAAACACCATATATTTT

size: -
V: TRBV14
length: 9
J: TRBJ2-5
D: -
CDR3: CAIQETQYF
DNA: TGTGCCATCCAAGAGACCCAGTACTTC

size: -
V: TRBV12-3/TRBV12-4
length: 11
J: TRBJ2-7
D: -
CDR3: CASSSSYEQYF
DNA: TGTGCCAGCAGTTCAAGCTACGAGCAGTACTTC

size: -
V: TRBV12-3/TRBV12-4
length: 12
J: TRBJ2-1
D: -
CDR3: CASSFHLLEQFF
DNA: TGTGCCAGCAGCTTTCATTTATTAGAGCAGTTCTTC

size: -
V: TRBV5-4
length: 15
J: TRBJ2-2
D: TRBD2
CDR3: CASSEGLAGTGELFF
DNA: TGTGCCAGCAGCGAGGGACTAGCGGGGACCGGGGAGCTGTTTTTT

size: once
V: TRBV5-6
length: 15
J: TRBJ1-5
D: -
CDR3: CASTSGAGANQPQHF
DNA: TGTGCCAGCACCTCTGGGGCGGGGGCCAATCAGCCCCAGCATTTT

size: -
V: TRBV7-3
length: 15
J: TRBJ2-1
D: -
CDR3: CASSPPGSSYNEQFF
DNA: TGTGCCAGCAGCCCCCCAGGGAGCTCCTACAATGAGCAGTTCTTC

size: -
V: TRBV18
length: 14
J: TRBJ1-2
D: TRBD1
CDR3: CASSPSGGDYGYTF
DNA: TGTGCCAGCTCACCCTCAGGGGGCGACTATGGCTACACCTTC

size: -
V: TRBV7-8
length: 14
J: TRBJ1-3
D: -
CDR3: CASSLADSGNTIYF
DNA: TGTGCCAGCAGCTTAGCCGACTCTGGAAACACCATATATTTT

size: -
V: TRBV19
length: 14
J: TRBJ2-3
D: -
CDR3: CASSTRTSTDTQYF
DNA: TGTGCCAGTAGTACAAGGACGAGCACAGATACGCAGTATTTT

size: -
V: TRBV4-2
length: 19
J: TRBJ2-2
D: -
CDR3: CASSAQVKGDPANTGELFF
DNA: TGTGCCAGCAGCGCTCAAGTAAAGGGGGACCCCGCGAACACCGGGGAGCTGTTTTTT